The rows below give T cell receptor beta chains drawn from one sample of a study of blood T cell repertoires in COVID-19. TCRdb's table, derived via immunoSEQ multiplex PCR, lists solely in-frame clones and lacks some. The sample records over 250,000 clones, over 80% being singletons. The sequencing input was peripheral blood. These receptors all stem from a woman aged 40 to 50 who had recovered from COVID-19. CDR3s include the opening cysteine and the closing phenylalanine or tryptophan. A D gene is named only where the DNA matches it firmly. Rows may omit the clone size; those that give it use once, few, many or a size class.

clone_size d_call j_call v_call cdr3_aa cdr3_nt
- - TRBJ2-4 TRBV2 CASSIYNIQYF TGTGCCAGCAGTATCTACAACATTCAGTACTTC
- - TRBJ2-5 TRBV5-1 CASSLQLETQYF TGCGCCAGCAGCTTGCAATTAGAGACCCAGTACTTC
- - TRBJ1-1 TRBV19 CASSRGAAWAEAFF TGTGCCAGTAGCCGGGGGGCGGCGTGGGCTGAAGCTTTCTTT
- - TRBJ1-2 TRBV7-8 CASSFSVIYGYTF TGTGCCAGCAGCTTTTCGGTGATCTATGGCTACACCTTC
- - TRBJ2-3 TRBV25-1 CASGLATLEDTQYF TGTGCCAGCGGATTAGCGACCCTCGAAGATACGCAGTATTTT
- TRBD2 TRBJ2-7 TRBV27 CASSLAGPQGNSHEQYF TGTGCCAGCTCCCTAGCGGGGCCCCAGGGGAATTCCCACGAGCAGTACTTC
- TRBD1 TRBJ2-7 TRBV15 CATSRAGQGAYEQYF TGTGCCACCAGCAGAGCGGGACAGGGGGCCTACGAGCAGTACTTC
- - TRBJ2-1 TRBV19 CASSMSLWATSQFF TGTGCCAGTAGTATGAGCCTTTGGGCTACCTCGCAGTTCTTC
once TRBD1 TRBJ1-4 TRBV5-6 CASSPDRLNEKLFF TGTGCCAGCAGCCCGGACAGGTTAAATGAAAAACTGTTTTTT
- TRBD2 TRBJ2-1 TRBV3-1/TRBV3-2 CASSQAGTSGLDQFF TGTGCCAGCAGCCAAGCCGGGACTAGCGGTCTTGATCAGTTCTTC
- - TRBJ1-4 TRBV6-6 CASSPGYFEGSGEKLFF TGTGCCAGCAGTCCCGGGTACTTTGAGGGAAGTGGAGAAAAACTGTTTTTT
- - TRBJ1-1 TRBV6-5 CASSYSSLGVNTEAFF TGTGCCAGCAGTTACTCGTCATTAGGGGTGAACACTGAAGCTTTCTTT
- TRBD2 TRBJ2-7 TRBV3-1/TRBV3-2 CASSRPPGGGRNEQYF TGTGCCAGCAGCCGTCCTCCGGGGGGGGGAAGGAACGAGCAGTACTTC
- - TRBJ2-7 TRBV27 CASSERGRNLREQYF TGTGCCAGCAGTGAAAGGGGTAGAAATCTAAGAGAGCAGTACTTC
few - TRBJ2-3 TRBV27 CASSPVRSLRTDTQYF TGTGCCAGCAGTCCGGTGCGGAGCCTCCGCACAGATACGCAGTATTTT
once - TRBJ1-1 TRBV2 CASSADSDYTEAFF TGTGCCAGCAGTGCCGACAGTGATTACACTGAAGCTTTCTTT
- TRBD2 TRBJ2-1 TRBV4-3 CASSRVIAGGFGEQFF TGCGCCAGCAGCCGAGTTATAGCGGGGGGGTTCGGGGAGCAGTTCTTC